This T cell receptor (beta chain) comes out of a study of shared clonotypes between healthy human individuals. Study context: CD4 naive and memory got three plates each, CD8 naive two, CD8 memory one.

This table comes from immunoSEQ multiplex PCR, and its TCRdb copy is limited to in-frame clones, with some not included. The sample has fewer than 1.4 million clones, around three quarters seen once; the top ten hold roughly 0.61%. Germline CDR1 reads SGHVS; CDR2 reads FQNEAQ. The CDR3 is 14 amino acids. After removal of 7 bases from V and 5 bases from J, the junction contained 8 bases not matched to a gene. Input material: memory CD4+ T cells from PBMCs. The subset here: CD45RA-negative fraction. The clonotype comes from a man aged 18 to 29 in good health. Some clones in this sample may be carry-over from other donors' samples. The chain uses TRBV7-8 and TRBJ2-7; 10 bases match TRBD1. The CDR3 DNA sequence: TGTGCCAGCAACAGCCGGGACAGGGGCCACGAGCAGTACTTC. It encodes CASNSRDRGHEQYF. The entire variable domain, with the rest obtained from reference TRBV7-8 and TRBJ2-7, is as follows: GAGVSQSPRYKVAKRGQDVALRCDPISGHVSLFWYQQALGQGPEFLTYFQNEAQLDKSGLPSDRFFAERPEGSVSTLKIQRTQQEDSAVYLCASNSRDRGHEQYFGPGTRLTVT.